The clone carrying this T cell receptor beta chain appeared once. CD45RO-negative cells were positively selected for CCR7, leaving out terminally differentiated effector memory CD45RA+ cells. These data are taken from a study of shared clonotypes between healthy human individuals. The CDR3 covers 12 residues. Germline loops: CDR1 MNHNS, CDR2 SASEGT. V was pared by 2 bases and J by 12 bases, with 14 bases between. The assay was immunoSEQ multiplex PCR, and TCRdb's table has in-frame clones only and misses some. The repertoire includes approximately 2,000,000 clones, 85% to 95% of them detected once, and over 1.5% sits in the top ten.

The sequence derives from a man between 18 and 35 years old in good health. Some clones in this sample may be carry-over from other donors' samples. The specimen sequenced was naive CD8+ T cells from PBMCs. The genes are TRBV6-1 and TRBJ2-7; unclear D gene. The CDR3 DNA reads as TGTGCCAGCAGTGAAATCGGAAACTTAAGGTACTTC. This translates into CASSEIGNLRYF.